These T cell receptor beta chains were read from a single sample in a study of cytomegalovirus exposure and HLA in healthy donors. Data came from immunoSEQ multiplex PCR; TCRdb stores just in-frame clones and leaves some out. The sample yields approximately 150,000 clones, almost 85% seen once. Sequencing was carried out using PBMCs. Every receptor here comes from a man aged 25-40 years in good health and CMV-seropositive. CDR3s include the opening cysteine and the closing phenylalanine or tryptophan. The D gene is left open where the match is weak. The listing skips clone size in some rows; elsewhere it reads once, few, many or a size class.

d_call: TRBD2; v_call: TRBV4-1; clone_size: once; j_call: TRBJ2-7; cdr3_nt: TGCGCCAGCAGCCAAGATTTAAGGCTAGCGGGATCTGGCGAGCAGTACTTC; cdr3_aa: CASSQDLRLAGSGEQYF
d_call: -; v_call: TRBV20-1; clone_size: -; j_call: TRBJ2-3; cdr3_nt: TGCAGTGCTAGCGGGGATACGCAGTATTTT; cdr3_aa: CSASGDTQYF
d_call: -; v_call: TRBV29-1; clone_size: -; j_call: TRBJ2-5; cdr3_nt: TGCAGCGTTGAACTGGGGCCCCGTTCCGGCAGGACCCAGTACTTC; cdr3_aa: CSVELGPRSGRTQYF
d_call: -; v_call: TRBV5-1; clone_size: -; j_call: TRBJ1-4; cdr3_nt: TGCGCCAGCAGCTTGGGAAGGACAGATAATGAAAAACTGTTTTTT; cdr3_aa: CASSLGRTDNEKLFF
d_call: TRBD2; v_call: TRBV7-6; clone_size: -; j_call: TRBJ2-1; cdr3_nt: TGTGCCAGCAGCGAAGAACCGGGACTAGCGGCCTACAATGAGCAGTTCTTC; cdr3_aa: CASSEEPGLAAYNEQFF
d_call: TRBD2; v_call: TRBV19; clone_size: -; j_call: TRBJ2-5; cdr3_nt: TGTGCCAGTAGCCCCCTAAGACTAGCGGGGGATGAGACCCAGTACTTC; cdr3_aa: CASSPLRLAGDETQYF
d_call: -; v_call: TRBV6-5; clone_size: -; j_call: TRBJ1-4; cdr3_nt: TGTGCCAGCAGTTACTATGGGGGAGGAGAAAAACTGTTTTTT; cdr3_aa: CASSYYGGGEKLFF
d_call: -; v_call: TRBV5-1; clone_size: -; j_call: TRBJ1-5; cdr3_nt: TGCGCCAGCAGCTTGGCCCCAGATCAGCCCCAGCATTTT; cdr3_aa: CASSLAPDQPQHF
d_call: TRBD1; v_call: TRBV10-3; clone_size: -; j_call: TRBJ1-2; cdr3_nt: TGTGCCATCAGTGGCGGACAGGGGGTCCTCACCTTC; cdr3_aa: CAISGGQGVLTF
d_call: TRBD2; v_call: TRBV7-8; clone_size: -; j_call: TRBJ2-7; cdr3_nt: TGTGCCAGCAGCTTAGGAACGGGAGGGAAGGTGGGCGAGCAGTACTTC; cdr3_aa: CASSLGTGGKVGEQYF
d_call: TRBD2; v_call: TRBV11-2; clone_size: -; j_call: TRBJ2-3; cdr3_nt: TGTGCCAGCAGCGTATTAGCGGGGGGTACAGATACGCAGTATTTT; cdr3_aa: CASSVLAGGTDTQYF
d_call: -; v_call: TRBV29-1; clone_size: -; j_call: TRBJ2-5; cdr3_nt: TGCAGCGTTTGGGAGAGGGTCCAAGAGACCCAGTACTTC; cdr3_aa: CSVWERVQETQYF
d_call: -; v_call: TRBV28; clone_size: -; j_call: TRBJ1-6; cdr3_nt: TGTGCCAGCAGGCCCGCCCTTCGGGGGAATTCACCCCTCCACTTT; cdr3_aa: CASRPALRGNSPLHF
d_call: -; v_call: TRBV6-6; clone_size: once; j_call: TRBJ2-1; cdr3_nt: TGTGCCAGCAGCCCCACAGGGACATCGGATGAGCAGTTCTTC; cdr3_aa: CASSPTGTSDEQFF
d_call: TRBD1; v_call: TRBV7-7; clone_size: -; j_call: TRBJ2-7; cdr3_nt: TGTGCCAGCAGCTTCAGGGGGCTCCCATCTTACGAGCAGTACTTC; cdr3_aa: CASSFRGLPSYEQYF
d_call: -; v_call: TRBV20-1; clone_size: -; j_call: TRBJ1-1; cdr3_nt: TGCAGCCAGACTCTGGGCACTGAAGCTTTCTTT; cdr3_aa: CSQTLGTEAFF
d_call: -; v_call: TRBV6-1; clone_size: -; j_call: TRBJ2-5; cdr3_nt: TGTGCCAGCAGTGAAGCGGGGACTTACAAAGAGACCCAGTACTTC; cdr3_aa: CASSEAGTYKETQYF
d_call: -; v_call: TRBV18; clone_size: -; j_call: TRBJ1-5; cdr3_nt: TGTGCCAGCTCACGAGGACAGCCTGATCAGCCCCAGCATTTT; cdr3_aa: CASSRGQPDQPQHF
d_call: -; v_call: TRBV2; clone_size: -; j_call: TRBJ1-6; cdr3_nt: TGTGCCAGCGTTCCGAGCTCCTATAATTCACCCCTCCACTTT; cdr3_aa: CASVPSSYNSPLHF
d_call: -; v_call: TRBV2; clone_size: -; j_call: TRBJ2-7; cdr3_nt: TGTGCCAGCAGTAGCGCCGGTAACTCCTACGAGCAGTACTTC; cdr3_aa: CASSSAGNSYEQYF
d_call: -; v_call: TRBV7-9; clone_size: -; j_call: TRBJ2-7; cdr3_nt: TGTGCCAGCAGCTTAGCCCTTGACAGCCCGTGGTACTTC; cdr3_aa: CASSLALDSPWYF
d_call: -; v_call: TRBV5-1; clone_size: -; j_call: TRBJ2-1; cdr3_nt: TGCGCCAGCAGCTTGGTGGGCTTCTCCTACAATGAGCAGTTCTTC; cdr3_aa: CASSLVGFSYNEQFF
d_call: TRBD2; v_call: TRBV2; clone_size: once; j_call: TRBJ2-7; cdr3_nt: TGTGCCAGCAGTCCCGGGACTAGCGGTTCCTACGAGCAGTACTTC; cdr3_aa: CASSPGTSGSYEQYF
d_call: TRBD2; v_call: TRBV5-1; clone_size: -; j_call: TRBJ2-1; cdr3_nt: TGCGCCAGCAGCTTGGTTGGGGCTAGCGGGAGTAATGAGCAGTTCTTC; cdr3_aa: CASSLVGASGSNEQFF
d_call: TRBD1; v_call: TRBV20-1; clone_size: -; j_call: TRBJ2-1; cdr3_nt: TGCAGTGGACAGGGGGCTTATGAGCAGTTCTTC; cdr3_aa: CSGQGAYEQFF
d_call: TRBD1; v_call: TRBV18; clone_size: once; j_call: TRBJ2-5; cdr3_nt: TGTGCCAGCTCACCATTCCGGGACAGGGGACAAGAGACCCAGTACTTC; cdr3_aa: CASSPFRDRGQETQYF
d_call: -; v_call: TRBV19; clone_size: once; j_call: TRBJ2-1; cdr3_nt: TGTGCCACCTCGAACCTGGCGGGACCTCTCTACAATGAGCAGTTCTTC; cdr3_aa: CATSNLAGPLYNEQFF
d_call: -; v_call: TRBV11-3; clone_size: -; j_call: TRBJ2-1; cdr3_nt: TGTGCCAGCAGCTTAAAAGCGAATGAGCAGTTCTTC; cdr3_aa: CASSLKANEQFF
d_call: TRBD1; v_call: TRBV19; clone_size: once; j_call: TRBJ2-1; cdr3_nt: TGTGCGTCGGACAGGGGTAATGAGCAGTTCTTC; cdr3_aa: CASDRGNEQFF
d_call: TRBD2; v_call: TRBV4-2; clone_size: -; j_call: TRBJ2-1; cdr3_nt: TGTGCCAGCAGCCAAGTTTCGGCGGGAGGGACCTACAATGAGCAGTTCTTC; cdr3_aa: CASSQVSAGGTYNEQFF
d_call: TRBD1; v_call: TRBV7-9; clone_size: -; j_call: TRBJ2-7; cdr3_nt: TGTGCCAGCAGCCTTAGACAGGGGCCCTACGAGCAGTACTTC; cdr3_aa: CASSLRQGPYEQYF
d_call: TRBD2; v_call: TRBV6-5; clone_size: -; j_call: TRBJ2-1; cdr3_nt: TGTGCCAGCAGGACTAGCGGGAGCCAGGGGGATGAGCAGTTCTTC; cdr3_aa: CASRTSGSQGDEQFF
d_call: TRBD1; v_call: TRBV30; clone_size: -; j_call: TRBJ1-1; cdr3_nt: TGTGCCTGGAGTTCCGGGACAGCGAACACTGAAGCTTTCTTT; cdr3_aa: CAWSSGTANTEAFF
d_call: -; v_call: TRBV20-1; clone_size: -; j_call: TRBJ1-1; cdr3_nt: TGCAGTGAAGGAGACACTGAAGCTTTCTTT; cdr3_aa: CSEGDTEAFF
d_call: -; v_call: TRBV2; clone_size: -; j_call: TRBJ1-2; cdr3_nt: TGTGCCAGCAGTGAAAAGTGGGGAGTGCGAGCTAACTATGGCTACACCTTC; cdr3_aa: CASSEKWGVRANYGYTF
d_call: TRBD2; v_call: TRBV28; clone_size: -; j_call: TRBJ2-1; cdr3_nt: TGTGCCAGCAGTTTTGACAGTGGGGGGGTCAATGAGCAGTTCTTC; cdr3_aa: CASSFDSGGVNEQFF
d_call: -; v_call: TRBV2; clone_size: -; j_call: TRBJ1-5; cdr3_nt: TGTGCCAGCAGTCAACAGGGAACGGGCAATCAGCCCCAGCATTTT; cdr3_aa: CASSQQGTGNQPQHF
d_call: -; v_call: TRBV30; clone_size: -; j_call: TRBJ1-1; cdr3_nt: TGTGCCTGGAGTGGAGCGGCGAACACTGAAGCTTTCTTT; cdr3_aa: CAWSGAANTEAFF
d_call: -; v_call: TRBV18; clone_size: -; j_call: TRBJ2-6; cdr3_nt: TGTGCCAGTACTACTGGGGCCAACGTCCTGACTTTC; cdr3_aa: CASTTGANVLTF
d_call: TRBD1; v_call: TRBV29-1; clone_size: -; j_call: TRBJ1-1; cdr3_nt: TGCAGCGTTGAATATAGGACAGGGGCTCCTAACACTGAAGCTTTCTTT; cdr3_aa: CSVEYRTGAPNTEAFF
d_call: TRBD1; v_call: TRBV28; clone_size: -; j_call: TRBJ1-1; cdr3_nt: TGTGCCAGCAGGCCGGGACAGGGAGATCCCTTAGGAGCTTTCTTT; cdr3_aa: CASRPGQGDPLGAFF
d_call: -; v_call: TRBV28; clone_size: -; j_call: TRBJ1-4; cdr3_nt: TGTGCCAGCAGTTTTGCCGGGGGATATGAAAAACTGTTTTTT; cdr3_aa: CASSFAGGYEKLFF
d_call: TRBD2; v_call: TRBV5-1; clone_size: -; j_call: TRBJ2-3; cdr3_nt: TGCGCCAGCAGCCCCCGATGGGGACTAGCGACCCGCACAGATACGCAGTATTTT; cdr3_aa: CASSPRWGLATRTDTQYF
d_call: TRBD2; v_call: TRBV11-2; clone_size: -; j_call: TRBJ2-1; cdr3_nt: TGTGCCAGCAGCTTCGGGACTAGCGGAGCCAAGACCTACAATGAGCAGTTCTTC; cdr3_aa: CASSFGTSGAKTYNEQFF
d_call: TRBD2; v_call: TRBV18; clone_size: -; j_call: TRBJ2-1; cdr3_nt: TGTGCCAGCTCCGGACTAGCGGGAGTAACCTACAATGAGCAGTTCTTC; cdr3_aa: CASSGLAGVTYNEQFF
d_call: TRBD2; v_call: TRBV9; clone_size: -; j_call: TRBJ2-7; cdr3_nt: TGTGCCAGCAGCGTAGGCGATACGACTAGCGGGGCGTACGAGCAGTACTTC; cdr3_aa: CASSVGDTTSGAYEQYF
d_call: -; v_call: TRBV27; clone_size: -; j_call: TRBJ1-3; cdr3_nt: TGTGCCAGCAGTTTATCAAGTAGCTCTGGAAACACCATATATTTT; cdr3_aa: CASSLSSSSGNTIYF
d_call: TRBD1; v_call: TRBV19; clone_size: -; j_call: TRBJ1-1; cdr3_nt: TGTGCCAGTAAAACCGGGACAGCGAACACTGAAGCTTTCTTT; cdr3_aa: CASKTGTANTEAFF
d_call: TRBD2; v_call: TRBV5-1; clone_size: -; j_call: TRBJ2-7; cdr3_nt: TGCGCCAGCAGCTGGACTAGTTCGGCATACGAGCAGTACTTC; cdr3_aa: CASSWTSSAYEQYF
d_call: TRBD2; v_call: TRBV10-3; clone_size: -; j_call: TRBJ2-1; cdr3_nt: TGTGCCATCAGTGAAGGTAGCGGGAGGGGTTCGCGGAATGAGCAGTTCTTC; cdr3_aa: CAISEGSGRGSRNEQFF